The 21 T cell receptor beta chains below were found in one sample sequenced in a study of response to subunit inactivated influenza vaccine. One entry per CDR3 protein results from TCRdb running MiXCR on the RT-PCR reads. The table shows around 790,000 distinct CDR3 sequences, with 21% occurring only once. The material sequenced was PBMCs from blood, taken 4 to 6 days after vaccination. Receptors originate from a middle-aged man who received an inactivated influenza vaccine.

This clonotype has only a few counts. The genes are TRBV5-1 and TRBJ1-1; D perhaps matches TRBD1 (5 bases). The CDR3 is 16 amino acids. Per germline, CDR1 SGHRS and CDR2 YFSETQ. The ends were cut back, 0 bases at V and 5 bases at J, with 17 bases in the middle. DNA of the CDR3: TGCGCCAGCAGCTTGGTCCCCGGGACCGAGGGTACTGAAGCTTTCTTT. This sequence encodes CASSLVPGTEGTEAFF.

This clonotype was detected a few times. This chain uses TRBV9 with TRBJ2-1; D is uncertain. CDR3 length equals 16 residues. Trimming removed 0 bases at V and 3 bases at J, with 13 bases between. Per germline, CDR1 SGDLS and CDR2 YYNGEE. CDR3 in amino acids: CASSVDPTPNYNEQFF. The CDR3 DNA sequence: TGTGCCAGCAGCGTAGACCCGACACCCAACTACAATGAGCAGTTCTTC. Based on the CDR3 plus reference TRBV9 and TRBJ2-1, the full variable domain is DSGVTQTPKHLITATGQRVTLRCSPRSGDLSVYWYQQSLDQGLQFLIQYYNGEERAKGNILERFSAQQFPDLHSELNLSSLELGDSALYFCASSVDPTPNYNEQFFGPGTRLTVL.

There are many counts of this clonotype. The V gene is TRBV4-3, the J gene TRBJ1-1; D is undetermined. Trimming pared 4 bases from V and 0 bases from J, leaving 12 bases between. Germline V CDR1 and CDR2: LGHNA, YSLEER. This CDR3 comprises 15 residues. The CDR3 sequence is CASSLGPGLNTEAFF. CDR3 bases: TGCGCCAGCAGCCTCGGGCCCGGCCTGAACACTGAAGCTTTCTTT.

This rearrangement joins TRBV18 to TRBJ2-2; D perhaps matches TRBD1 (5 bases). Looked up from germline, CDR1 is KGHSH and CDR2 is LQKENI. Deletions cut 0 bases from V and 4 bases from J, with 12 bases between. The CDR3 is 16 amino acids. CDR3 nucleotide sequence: TGTGCCAGCTCACCACCCCAGGGTGGGATCACCGGGGAGCTGTTTTTT. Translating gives CASSPPQGGITGELFF.

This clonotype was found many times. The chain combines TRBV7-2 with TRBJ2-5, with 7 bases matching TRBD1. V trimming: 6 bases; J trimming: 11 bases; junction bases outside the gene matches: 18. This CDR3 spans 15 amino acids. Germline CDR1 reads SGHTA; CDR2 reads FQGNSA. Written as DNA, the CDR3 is TGTGCCAGCAGGTCAGACAGGGAATCGTTCACTATGCAGTACTTC. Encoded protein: CASRSDRESFTMQYF.

This chain's CDR3 is CASRDEASYEQYF. The CDR3 DNA reads as TGTGCCAGCCGAGATGAAGCCTCCTACGAGCAGTACTTC. This rearrangement joins TRBV12-3 or TRBV12-4 to TRBJ2-7, with D unclear. The CDR3 length is 13 residues. V was clipped by 8 bases and J by 0 bases, with 11 bases between them.

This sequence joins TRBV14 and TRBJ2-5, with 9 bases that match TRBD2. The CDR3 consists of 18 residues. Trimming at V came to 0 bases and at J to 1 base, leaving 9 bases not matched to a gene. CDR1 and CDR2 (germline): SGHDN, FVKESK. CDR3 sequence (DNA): TGTGCCAGCAGCCAAGATTACTCGACTAGCGGACTCCAAGAGACCCAGTACTTC. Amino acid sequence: CASSQDYSTSGLQETQYF.

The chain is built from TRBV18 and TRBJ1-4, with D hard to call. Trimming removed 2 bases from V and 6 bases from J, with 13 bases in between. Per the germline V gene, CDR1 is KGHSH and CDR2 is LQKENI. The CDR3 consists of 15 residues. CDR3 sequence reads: CASSPTSPRDEKLFF. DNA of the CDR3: TGTGCCAGCTCACCAACATCGCCCCGGGATGAAAAACTGTTTTTT.

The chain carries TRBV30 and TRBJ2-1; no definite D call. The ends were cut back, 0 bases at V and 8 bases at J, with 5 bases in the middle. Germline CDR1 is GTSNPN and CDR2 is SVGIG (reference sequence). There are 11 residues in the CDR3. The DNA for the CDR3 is TGTGCCTGGAGTGTACGGCATGAGCAGTTCTTC. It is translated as CAWSVRHEQFF.

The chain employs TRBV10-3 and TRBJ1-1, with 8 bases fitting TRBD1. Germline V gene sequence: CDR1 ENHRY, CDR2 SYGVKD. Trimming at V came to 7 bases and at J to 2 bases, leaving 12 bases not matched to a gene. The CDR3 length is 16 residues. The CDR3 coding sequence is TGTGCCATCAAGCAGGGGGCTGCTAAACTCAACACTGAAGCTTTCTTT. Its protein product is CAIKQGAAKLNTEAFF.

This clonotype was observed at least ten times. Here the CDR3 DNA reads TGTGCCAGCAGTTTTAACTGGTATGGCTACACCTTC. Translating gives CASSFNWYGYTF. This chain joins TRBV12-3 or TRBV12-4 and TRBJ1-2; D ambiguous. CDR3 length equals 12 residues. Trimming shortened V by 3 bases and J by 5 bases, and 7 bases separated the two germline ends.

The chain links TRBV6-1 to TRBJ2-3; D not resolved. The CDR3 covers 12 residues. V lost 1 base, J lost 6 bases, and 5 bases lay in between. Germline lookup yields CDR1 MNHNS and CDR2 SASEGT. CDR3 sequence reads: CASSEVDDTQYF. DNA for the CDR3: TGTGCCAGCAGTGAAGTCGATGATACGCAGTATTTT.

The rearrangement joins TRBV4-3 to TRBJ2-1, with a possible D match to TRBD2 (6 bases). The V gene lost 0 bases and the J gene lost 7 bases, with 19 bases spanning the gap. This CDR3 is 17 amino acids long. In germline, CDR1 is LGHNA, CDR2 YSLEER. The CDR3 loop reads CASSQDLSGSRLNEQFF. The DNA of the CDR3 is TGCGCCAGCAGCCAAGATCTCTCCGGGAGTCGCTTGAATGAGCAGTTCTTC.

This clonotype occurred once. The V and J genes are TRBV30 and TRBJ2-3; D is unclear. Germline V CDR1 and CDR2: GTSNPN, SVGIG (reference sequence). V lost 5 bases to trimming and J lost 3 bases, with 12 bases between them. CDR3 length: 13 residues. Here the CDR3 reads CAWSKGQTDTQYF. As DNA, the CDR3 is TGTGCCTGGTCAAAGGGCCAAACAGATACGCAGTATTTT.

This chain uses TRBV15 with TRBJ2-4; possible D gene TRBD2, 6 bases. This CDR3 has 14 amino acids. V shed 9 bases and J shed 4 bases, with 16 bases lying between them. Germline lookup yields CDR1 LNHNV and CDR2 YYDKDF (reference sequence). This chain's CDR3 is CATNEPGAKNIQYF. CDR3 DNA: TGTGCCACTAACGAACCGGGAGCGAAAAACATTCAGTACTTC.

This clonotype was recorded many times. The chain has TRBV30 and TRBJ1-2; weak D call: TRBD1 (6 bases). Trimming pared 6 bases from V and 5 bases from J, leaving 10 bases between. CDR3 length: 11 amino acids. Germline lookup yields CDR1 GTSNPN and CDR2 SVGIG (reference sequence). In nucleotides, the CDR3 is TGTGCCTGTCTGGGGGCGTATGGCTACACCTTC. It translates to CACLGAYGYTF.

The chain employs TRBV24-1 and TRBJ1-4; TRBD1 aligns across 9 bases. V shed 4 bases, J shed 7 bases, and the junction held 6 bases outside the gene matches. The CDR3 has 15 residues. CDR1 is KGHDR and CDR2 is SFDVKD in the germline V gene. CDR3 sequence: CATSDATGGFEKLFF. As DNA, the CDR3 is TGTGCCACCAGTGACGCGACAGGGGGGTTTGAAAAACTGTTTTTT.

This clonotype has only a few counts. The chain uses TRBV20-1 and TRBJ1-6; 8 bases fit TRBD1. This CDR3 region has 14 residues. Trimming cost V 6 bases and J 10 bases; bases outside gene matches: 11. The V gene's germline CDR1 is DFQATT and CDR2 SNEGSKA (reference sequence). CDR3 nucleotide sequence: TGCAGTGCCCGGACAGGGTCTCCCCACTCACCCCTCCACTTT. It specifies CSARTGSPHSPLHF.

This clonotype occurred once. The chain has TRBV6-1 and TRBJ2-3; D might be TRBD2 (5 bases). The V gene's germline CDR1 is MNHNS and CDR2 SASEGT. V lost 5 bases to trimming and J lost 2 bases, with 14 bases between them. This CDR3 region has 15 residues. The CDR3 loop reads CASSLSGLTTDTQYF. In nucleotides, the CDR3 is TGTGCCAGCAGTCTCTCCGGACTCACCACAGATACGCAGTATTTT.

The chain's CDR3 is CSARDSGAGSHNEQFF. CDR3 nucleotides: TGCAGTGCTAGAGATAGTGGGGCAGGTTCCCACAATGAGCAGTTCTTC. V usage is TRBV20-1 and J usage is TRBJ2-1; weak D call: TRBD1 (5 bases). Deletions cut 0 bases from V and 5 bases from J, with 17 bases between. The CDR3 is made up of 16 amino acids. The germline V gene encodes CDR1 DFQATT and CDR2 SNEGSKA (reference sequence).

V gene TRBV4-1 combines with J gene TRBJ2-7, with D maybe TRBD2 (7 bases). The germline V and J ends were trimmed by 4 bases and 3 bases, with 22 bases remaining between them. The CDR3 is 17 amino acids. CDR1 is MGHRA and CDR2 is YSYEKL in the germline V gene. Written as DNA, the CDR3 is TGCGCCAGCAGCCGCGCGGGCGGGGGCCCCACTTACTACGAGCAGTACTTC. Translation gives CASSRAGGGPTYYEQYF.